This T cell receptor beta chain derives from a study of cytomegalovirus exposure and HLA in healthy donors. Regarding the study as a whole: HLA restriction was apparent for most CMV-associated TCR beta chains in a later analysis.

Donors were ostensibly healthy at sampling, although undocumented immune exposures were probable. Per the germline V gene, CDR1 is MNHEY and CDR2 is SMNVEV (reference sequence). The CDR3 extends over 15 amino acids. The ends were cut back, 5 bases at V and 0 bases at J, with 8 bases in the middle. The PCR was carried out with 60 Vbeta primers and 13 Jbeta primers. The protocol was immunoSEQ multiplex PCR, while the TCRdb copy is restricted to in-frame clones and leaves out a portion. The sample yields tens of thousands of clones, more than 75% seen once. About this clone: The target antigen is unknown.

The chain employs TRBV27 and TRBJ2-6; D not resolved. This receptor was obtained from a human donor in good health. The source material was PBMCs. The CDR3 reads CASSLQLSGANVLTF. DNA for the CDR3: TGTGCCAGCAGTCTACAGCTCTCTGGGGCCAACGTCCTGACTTTC. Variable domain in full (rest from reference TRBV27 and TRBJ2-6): EAQVTQNPRYLITVTGKKLTVTCSQNMNHEYMSWYRQDPGLGLRQIYYSMNVEVTDKGDVPEGYKVSRKEKRNFPLILESPSPNQTSLYFCASSLQLSGANVLTFGAGSRLTVL.